These 19 T cell receptor beta chains were sequenced from one sample in a study of T cell responses to AZD1222 COVID-19 vaccine. The method was immunoSEQ multiplex PCR; TCRdb's version includes in-frame clones alone and lacks a portion of them. The table counts over 120,000 clones; about 2.2% lies in the top ten. The specimen was peripheral blood. Every receptor here comes from an adult in good health.

The CDR3 here is CASSMTSGGPMTQYF. The CDR3 DNA sequence: TGTGCCAGTAGTATGACTAGCGGGGGCCCCATGACCCAGTACTTC. J is TRBJ2-5 and V is TRBV19, with 12 bases matching TRBD2. The CDR3 contains 15 residues. V shed 3 bases, J shed 7 bases, and the junction held 6 bases outside the gene matches. CDR1 is LNHDA and CDR2 is SQIVND in the germline V gene (reference sequence).

This CDR3 reads CASSRDLRNYGYTF. The CDR3 DNA sequence: TGTGCCAGCAGCCGAGATCTTCGGAACTATGGCTACACCTTC. The rearrangement joins TRBV3-1 (or the pseudogene TRBV3-2) to TRBJ1-2; D is unclear. The V end lost 4 bases, the J end lost 2 bases, and 11 bases lay between the germline ends. The CDR3 consists of 14 residues. Germline lookup yields CDR1 LGHDT and CDR2 YNNKEL (reference sequence).

This chain links TRBV7-3 with TRBJ1-1, with unresolved D. This CDR3 is built from 16 residues. Germline V gene lookup returns CDR1 SGHTA and CDR2 FQGTGA. Between the trimmed V and J ends, which lost 2 bases and 1 base, there was a span of 14 bases. CDR3 DNA sequence: TGTGCCAGCAGCTTACGCCGGGCAAGTTCGAACACTGAAGCTTTCTTT. Amino acid sequence: CASSLRRASSNTEAFF.

This chain links TRBV9 with TRBJ2-5, with D uncertain. The length of the CDR3 is 15 residues. Trimming cost V 4 bases and J 1 base, with 14 bases left between them. Germline V CDR1 and CDR2: SGDLS, YYNGEE. The CDR3 here is CASSSDWGPQETQYF. The CDR3 DNA reads TGTGCCAGCAGCTCTGATTGGGGTCCCCAAGAGACCCAGTACTTC.

The chain recombines TRBV6-6 with TRBJ1-2, with 9 bases lining up with TRBD1. The CDR3 runs to 17 residues. Germline V gene sequence: CDR1 MNHNY, CDR2 SVGAGI (reference sequence). J lost 3 bases, V lost 5 bases, and 13 bases had no gene match. This chain's CDR3 is CASSRTSGTGIDYGYTF. In nucleotides, the CDR3 is TGTGCCAGCAGTCGTACCTCGGGGACAGGGATTGACTATGGCTACACCTTC.

J is TRBJ1-6 and V is TRBV24-1, with a tentative D call TRBD1 (6 bases). Germline-derived CDR1 and CDR2 are KGHDR and SFDVKD. V gave up 0 bases and J gave up 4 bases, with 24 bases separating them. The CDR3 consists of 21 residues. In DNA form, the CDR3 reads TGTGCCACCAGTGATTTGCCGTTCCCCTTCGAGGGGGGCCATTATAATTCACCCCTCCACTTT. Translation gives CATSDLPFPFEGGHYNSPLHF.

V is TRBV5-4 and J is TRBJ1-2, with D perhaps matching TRBD1 (5 bases). This CDR3 has 15 residues. The germline V gene encodes CDR1 SGHNT and CDR2 YYREEE (reference sequence). Trimming removed 4 bases at V and 8 bases at J, with 21 bases between. CDR3 sequence reads: CASSHPRVSPRGYTF. For the CDR3, the DNA is TGTGCCAGCAGCCACCCCAGGGTTTCTCCGAGGGGCTACACCTTC.

DNA for the CDR3: TGTGCCAGCAGCTTGGATCTAGCCTCAACGGCCTACGAGCAGTACTTC. It translates to CASSLDLASTAYEQYF. The chain couples TRBV5-4 to TRBJ2-7; D is perhaps TRBD2 (5 bases). Germline V lookup: CDR1 SGHNT, CDR2 YYREEE (reference sequence). V was trimmed by 0 bases and J by 2 bases, leaving 15 bases between them. This CDR3 spans 16 amino acids.

This chain joins TRBV18 and TRBJ1-4; weak D call: TRBD1 (6 bases). Trimming pared 5 bases from V and 1 base from J, leaving 8 bases between. CDR3 length: 14 amino acids. Germline V gene data show CDR1 as KGHSH and CDR2 as LQKENI. CDR3 sequence: CASSAQGTNEKLFF. The CDR3 DNA follows: TGTGCCAGCTCAGCACAGGGAACTAATGAAAAACTGTTTTTT.

Here the CDR3 reads CASSYSGGLPLHF. CDR3 bases: TGTGCCAGCAGTTACTCCGGCGGGTTACCCCTCCACTTT. V is TRBV6-5 and J is TRBJ1-6, with D unresolved. From germline, CDR1 is MNHEY and CDR2 SVGAGI. The CDR3 consists of 13 residues. V lost 0 bases and J 12 bases, leaving 9 bases between the germline ends.

V usage is TRBV5-6 and J usage is TRBJ1-5; weak D call: TRBD1 (5 bases). V lost 4 bases to trimming and J lost 6 bases, with 14 bases between them. There are 14 residues in the CDR3. The germline V gene has CDR1 SGHDT and CDR2 YYEEEE. This CDR3 reads CASSRQSNRQPQHF. In DNA, the CDR3 is TGTGCCAGCAGCCGACAGTCTAATCGTCAGCCCCAGCATTTT.

The rearrangement joins TRBV27 to TRBJ2-2, with 10 bases matching TRBD2. CDR1 is MNHEY and CDR2 is SMNVEV in the germline V gene (reference sequence). The CDR3 contains 15 residues. V gave up 6 bases and J gave up 5 bases; unmatched junction bases: 6. CDR3 residues: CASRSGGAGTGELFF. DNA for the CDR3: TGTGCCAGCAGAAGCGGGGGGGCGGGGACCGGGGAGCTGTTTTTT.

As to this clone: Other DNA sequences in this sample translate to the same CDR3. The chain uses TRBV5-1 and TRBJ1-1; D not resolved. The V end was cut by 0 bases, the J end by 1 base, with 4 bases between. Germline V gene sequence: CDR1 SGHRS, CDR2 YFSETQ. The CDR3 runs to 13 residues. The CDR3 DNA sequence: TGCGCCAGCAGCTTGGCCCAGAACACTGAAGCTTTCTTT. Protein: CASSLAQNTEAFF.

In nucleotides, the CDR3 is TGTGCCAGCAGTCCTCCGGGACAGAGCTTAGAAGCTTTCTTT. Residues: CASSPPGQSLEAFF. The chain employs TRBV6-5 and TRBJ1-1; 7 positions agree with TRBD1. In germline, CDR1 is MNHEY, CDR2 SVGAGI. V shed 5 bases and J 8 bases; nucleotides not matched to a gene: 11. The CDR3 consists of 14 residues.

The V gene is TRBV6-2 or TRBV6-3, the J gene TRBJ2-7; 10 positions agree with TRBD2. V lost 5 bases to trimming and J lost 0 bases; unmatched junction nucleotides: 4. The CDR3 is 15 residues long. From germline, CDR1 is MNHEY and CDR2 SVGEGT. The CDR3 loop is CASSQLAGPSYEQYF. The CDR3 region has the DNA TGTGCCAGCAGTCAACTAGCGGGGCCCTCCTACGAGCAGTACTTC.

The rearrangement joins TRBV20-1 to TRBJ1-3; TRBD1 matches 8 bases. This CDR3 is 17 amino acids long. V trimming: 3 bases; J trimming: 4 bases; junction bases outside the gene matches: 14. CDR1 is DFQATT and CDR2 is SNEGSKA in the germline V gene (reference sequence). This CDR3 is CSASRQGATLGGNTIYF. CDR3 sequence (DNA): TGCAGTGCTAGTCGGCAGGGGGCTACCCTGGGAGGAAACACCATATATTTT.

The chain has TRBV19 and TRBJ1-1; no reliable D call. Germline CDR1 is LNHDA and CDR2 is SQIVND (reference sequence). CDR3 length equals 17 residues. V lost 3 bases to trimming and J lost 2 bases, with 19 bases between them. CDR3 in amino acids: CASSIRGIMDLNTEAFF. In nucleotides, the CDR3 is TGTGCCAGTAGTATTCGTGGCATAATGGATCTAAACACTGAAGCTTTCTTT.

Notes on this clone: The same CDR3 arises from other DNA sequences in this sample as well. V usage is TRBV11-3 and J usage is TRBJ2-3; D unresolved. Germline V gene lookup returns CDR1 SGHNT and CDR2 YENEEA. The length of the CDR3 is 14 residues. Trimming pared 3 bases from V and 4 bases from J, leaving 11 bases between. CDR3 sequence (DNA): TGTGCCAGCAGCTTGGTTAGTACCGCAGATACGCAGTATTTT. Residues: CASSLVSTADTQYF.

The genes are TRBV5-4 and TRBJ1-1; the match to TRBD1 covers 8 bases. V shed 4 bases, J shed 7 bases, and the junction held 6 bases outside the gene matches. CDR1 is SGHNT, CDR2 YYREEE, per germline (reference sequence). The CDR3 length is 13 residues. The CDR3 loop is CASSQGTGSEAFF. The DNA of the CDR3 is TGTGCCAGCAGCCAGGGGACAGGCAGTGAAGCTTTCTTT. Full variable domain (rest looked up from reference TRBV5-4 and TRBJ1-1): ETGVTQSPTHLIKTRGQQVTLRCSSQSGHNTVSWYQQALGQGPQFIFQYYREEENGRGNFPPRFSGLQFPNYSSELNVNALELDDSALYLCASSQGTGSEAFFGQGTRLTVV.